This T cell receptor (beta chain) was sequenced for a study of blood T cell repertoires in COVID-19. For the study at large: In each case, the material was cDNA or gDNA derived from T cells, B-cell-depleted T cells, or PBMCs.

In the original processing: Reference gene primer amplification in the assay estimated nucleated cell counts. Measured with immunoSEQ multiplex PCR; TCRdb has only the in-frame clones, and not every one. From that table come the V and J calls and clone size; the DNA was used to work out D and trimming. The sample holds roughly 570,000 clones; around nine tenths are singletons and the top ten take around 8%. V gave up 2 bases and J gave up 2 bases; unmatched junction bases: 6. Germline V CDR1 and CDR2: SGHRS, YFSETQ. The CDR3 has 15 amino acids. Seattle researchers signed up patients amid active infection and tracked them longitudinally.

The sample comprised peripheral blood. The origin of this receptor is a woman in her forties or fifties with COVID-19, enrolled during active disease. The rearrangement uses TRBV5-1 and TRBJ2-7; TRBD2 matches 8 bases. The CDR3 nucleotides are TGCGCCAGCAGCTTAGGGGGTAGCGGGACCTACGAGCAGTACTTC. It translates to CASSLGGSGTYEQYF.